The 32 T cell receptor beta chains reported below all come from one sample, sequenced in a study of blood T cell repertoires in COVID-19. Sequenced by immunoSEQ multiplex PCR; TCRdb stores in-frame clones only, minus some. In the table there are under 200,000 clones, 87% of which are singletons. Material: PBMCs or T cells enriched from blood (not recorded which). The receptor set was obtained from a woman between 45 and 65 years old who had recovered from COVID-19.

The chain has TRBV27 and TRBJ1-6, with 7 bases fitting TRBD1. The germline gives CDR1 MNHEY, CDR2 SMNVEV (reference sequence). The CDR3 is made up of 13 amino acids. J lost 8 bases, V lost 10 bases, and 8 bases had no gene match. The chain's CDR3 is CATRDRADSPLHF. The CDR3 nucleotides read TGTGCCACCCGAGACAGGGCCGATTCACCCCTCCACTTT.

The CDR3 coding sequence is TGCGCCAGCAGCCCCCAACAGGGGGCTGGTGGAAACACCATATATTTT. It translates to CASSPQQGAGGNTIYF. This chain uses TRBV5-1 with TRBJ1-3; 9 bases align to TRBD1. J lost 3 bases, V lost 4 bases, and 8 bases had no gene match. The germline gives CDR1 SGHRS, CDR2 YFSETQ. CDR3 length: 16 residues. Full variable domain (rest looked up from reference TRBV5-1 and TRBJ1-3): KAGVTQTPRYLIKTRGQQVTLSCSPISGHRSVSWYQQTPGQGLQFLFEYFSETQRNKGNFPGRFSGRQFSNSRSEMNVSTLELGDSALYLCASSPQQGAGGNTIYFGEGSWLTVV.

This chain links TRBV4-3 with TRBJ2-1; 9 bases agree with TRBD2. V trimming: 4 bases; J trimming: 2 bases; junction bases outside the gene matches: 6. This CDR3 has 16 amino acids. The V gene's germline CDR1 is LGHNA and CDR2 YSLEER. The DNA of the CDR3 is TGCGCCAGCAGCCTGGCCGGGACTAGCCCCTACAATGAGCAGTTCTTC. Its translation is CASSLAGTSPYNEQFF.

J is TRBJ1-3 and V is TRBV6-5; 7 bases agree with TRBD1. CDR1 is MNHEY and CDR2 is SVGAGI in the germline V gene. V shed 6 bases and J 4 bases; nucleotides not matched to a gene: 9. This CDR3 spans 15 amino acids. CDR3 in amino acids: CASSRGGGDGNTIYF. In nucleotides, the CDR3 is TGTGCCAGCAGCCGCGGAGGGGGCGACGGAAACACCATATATTTT.

This clone was counted once. The V and J genes are TRBV7-8 and TRBJ1-4; D might be TRBD1 (5 bases). Trimming stripped 3 bases from V and 8 bases from J, with 13 bases between. The CDR3 totals 14 residues. Germline V gene lookup returns CDR1 SGHVS and CDR2 FQNEAQ. CDR3 region: CASSFDRRDEKLFF. CDR3 coding DNA: TGTGCCAGCAGCTTCGACCGGAGGGACGAAAAACTGTTTTTT.

The J gene is TRBJ1-1, the V gene TRBV29-1; TRBD1 aligns across 10 bases. The length of the CDR3 is 14 residues. The V gene's germline CDR1 is SQVTM and CDR2 ANQGSEA. Trimming cost V 6 bases and J 5 bases; bases outside gene matches: 9. The CDR3 here is CSVALTGGSTEAFF. CDR3 DNA sequence: TGCAGCGTCGCTTTGACAGGGGGCTCGACTGAAGCTTTCTTT.

The chain links TRBV5-5 to TRBJ2-1; 10 bases map to TRBD2. Germline CDR1 is SGHKS and CDR2 is YYEKEE (reference sequence). The V segment lost 1 base and the J segment 7 bases; nucleotides outside the gene matches: 14. CDR3 length equals 18 residues. This chain's CDR3 is CASSLTQSGLAVRNEQFF. Here the CDR3 DNA reads TGTGCCAGCAGCTTGACCCAGTCCGGACTAGCGGTTAGGAATGAGCAGTTCTTC.

This clone occurred a few times. The J gene is TRBJ1-4, the V gene TRBV18; 9 positions match TRBD1. The V gene's germline CDR1 is KGHSH and CDR2 LQKENI. Losses at the gene ends were 6 bases for V and 7 bases for J; bases not matched to a gene: 12. This CDR3 has 16 residues. CDR3 sequence: CASSDRGIGDGEKLFF. CDR3 DNA sequence: TGTGCCAGCTCGGACAGGGGAATAGGGGATGGTGAAAAACTGTTTTTT.

The rearrangement links TRBV19 to TRBJ2-1, with 12 bases aligning to TRBD2. The J segment lost 6 bases and the V segment lost 3 bases, leaving 6 bases of the junction unmatched. The CDR3 runs 16 residues. Germline V gives CDR1 LNHDA, CDR2 SQIVND (reference sequence). The CDR3 bases are TGTGCCAGTAGTATTACGGCTAGCGGGAGGGCCAATGAGCAGTTCTTC. The encoded protein is CASSITASGRANEQFF.

The CDR3 DNA is TGTGCCAGCTTGGAGGGGGCGAGCTATGGCTACACCTTC. This gives the protein CASLEGASYGYTF. This chain connects TRBV28 to TRBJ1-2, with TRBD1 identical over 7 bases. Germline CDR1 is MDHEN and CDR2 is SYDVKM. The CDR3 is 13 amino acids. J gave up 4 bases and V 8 bases, and 7 bases lay outside the gene matches.

This chain links TRBV6-5 with TRBJ1-6; unclear D gene. The CDR3 totals 13 residues. Germline-derived CDR1 and CDR2 are MNHEY and SVGAGI. The germline V and J ends were trimmed by 4 bases and 7 bases, with 8 bases remaining between them. The DNA of the CDR3 is TGTGCCAGCAGTTCATACAGCAATTCACCCCTCCACTTT. Its translation is CASSSYSNSPLHF.

V is TRBV30 and J is TRBJ2-3; D uncertain. Trimming shortened V by 2 bases and J by 8 bases, and 11 bases separated the two germline ends. The CDR3 is 12 amino acids. Looked up from germline, CDR1 is GTSNPN and CDR2 is SVGIG (reference sequence). CDR3 amino acids: CAWSPLVGTQYF. The CDR3 DNA reads as TGTGCCTGGAGTCCTCTCGTCGGTACGCAGTATTTT.

This clone has only one observation. The chain is built from TRBV5-4 and TRBJ1-2; D call uncertain. Germline CDR1 reads SGHNT; CDR2 reads YYREEE (reference sequence). The CDR3 consists of 14 residues. The V end lost 0 bases, the J end lost 2 bases, and 8 bases lay between the germline ends. The CDR3 DNA follows: TGTGCCAGCAGCTTGGGAGGGCGGAACTATGGCTACACCTTC. Protein: CASSLGGRNYGYTF.

The chain has TRBV7-8 and TRBJ1-2; 10 bases align to TRBD1. Germline CDR1 and CDR2: SGHVS and FQNEAQ. V gave up 3 bases and J gave up 11 bases; unmatched junction bases: 9. CDR3 length: 14 amino acids. CDR3 coding DNA: TGTGCCAGCAGCTTGCGATCCGGGACAGGGGCTTACACCTTC. It specifies CASSLRSGTGAYTF.

The chain uses TRBV6-6 and TRBJ1-5; possibly TRBD1 for D (5 bases). The germline gives CDR1 MNHNY, CDR2 SVGAGI (reference sequence). The CDR3 sequence is 15 residues long. V gave up 0 bases and J gave up 5 bases, with 11 bases separating them. This CDR3 is CASSYSIEGDQPQHF. CDR3 bases: TGTGCCAGCAGTTACTCGATCGAAGGGGATCAGCCCCAGCATTTT.

CDR3 in DNA: TGTGCCAGCAGGCGGGGTACTAGCACAGATACGCAGTATTTT. This encodes CASRRGTSTDTQYF. The rearrangement joins TRBV9 to TRBJ2-3; the D gene is possibly TRBD2 (6 bases). The CDR3 spans 14 residues. Trimming cost V 5 bases and J 0 bases, with 10 bases left between them. Germline CDR1 is SGDLS and CDR2 is YYNGEE.

The genes are TRBV5-1 and TRBJ1-3; D gene ambiguous. The V gene lost 4 bases and the J gene lost 3 bases, with 8 bases spanning the gap. This CDR3 spans 13 amino acids. Germline CDR1 and CDR2: SGHRS and YFSETQ. The CDR3 region is CASSPSYGNTIYF. CDR3 nucleotides: TGCGCCAGCAGCCCGTCGTATGGAAACACCATATATTTT.

V is TRBV24-1 and J is TRBJ2-1, with D maybe TRBD1 (5 bases). The CDR3 sequence is 14 residues long. The germline V and J ends were trimmed by 5 bases and 4 bases, with 11 bases remaining between them. Germline CDR1 reads KGHDR; CDR2 reads SFDVKD. The chain's CDR3 is CATSASQVYNEQFF. The CDR3 bases are TGTGCCACCAGTGCATCACAGGTATACAATGAGCAGTTCTTC.

V is TRBV9 and J is TRBJ1-3; 8 bases match TRBD1. V trimming: 3 bases; J trimming: 4 bases; junction bases outside the gene matches: 12. CDR3 size: 17 residues. Germline lookup yields CDR1 SGDLS and CDR2 YYNGEE. The CDR3 DNA reads TGTGCCAGCAGCGATGCCGGGACAGGACATAGGGGAAACACCATATATTTT. This sequence encodes CASSDAGTGHRGNTIYF.

V and J are TRBV6-5 and TRBJ2-1; TRBD1 might be the D (5 bases). CDR1 and CDR2 (germline): MNHEY, SVGAGI. V lost 3 bases and J lost 4, with 13 bases in between. The CDR3 has 15 amino acids. CDR3 sequence reads: CASSYLQAKYNEQFF. Here the CDR3 DNA reads TGTGCCAGCAGTTATCTACAGGCTAAATACAATGAGCAGTTCTTC.

The chain employs TRBV28 and TRBJ1-4; weak D call: TRBD1 (5 bases). This CDR3 region has 16 residues. Germline CDR1 and CDR2: MDHEN and SYDVKM. The V end was cut by 5 bases, the J end by 5 bases, with 18 bases between. The CDR3 DNA reads as TGTGCCAGCAGTCCTTCTCTTGGGCAGGGCAATGAAAAACTGTTTTTT. It specifies CASSPSLGQGNEKLFF.

The V and J genes are TRBV28 and TRBJ1-6; D might be TRBD1 (5 bases). Germline V lookup: CDR1 MDHEN, CDR2 SYDVKM. V dropped 5 bases and J dropped 0 bases, with 11 bases sitting between them. This CDR3 region has 16 residues. CDR3 DNA sequence: TGTGCCAGCAGTAGGGACTCCAGCTCCTATAATTCACCCCTCCACTTT. This encodes CASSRDSSSYNSPLHF.

This clone has a single count. CDR3 amino acids: CASSPQRGQRDGELFF. CDR3 DNA sequence: TGTGCCAGCAGCCCTCAAAGGGGGCAGAGGGACGGGGAGCTGTTTTTT. This chain uses TRBV3-1 (or the pseudogene TRBV3-2) with TRBJ2-2, with 7 bases fitting TRBD1. The CDR3 consists of 16 residues. Looked up from germline, CDR1 is LGHDT and CDR2 is YNNKEL (reference sequence). Trimming at V came to 4 bases and at J to 7 bases, leaving 12 bases not matched to a gene.

A few counts support this clone. This chain connects TRBV25-1 to TRBJ1-5; 10 nucleotides match TRBD1. The CDR3 consists of 14 residues. The ends lost 6 bases at V and 7 bases at J; junction bases unmatched: 6. The germline V gene encodes CDR1 MGHDK and CDR2 SYGVNS. DNA for the CDR3: TGTGCCAGCAGCGAGGGACAGGGGTTCCAGCCCCAGCATTTT. As protein: CASSEGQGFQPQHF.

This sequence joins TRBV6-5 and TRBJ1-3; tentatively, D is TRBD1 (5 bases). The CDR3 loop spans 14 amino acids. Germline CDR1 and CDR2: MNHEY and SVGAGI. The V end lost 2 bases, the J end lost 5 bases, and 10 bases lay between the germline ends. The CDR3 is CASSYGQGRNTIYF. The CDR3 nucleotides read TGTGCCAGCAGTTACGGTCAGGGCCGAAACACCATATATTTT.

V usage is TRBV5-1 and J usage is TRBJ1-6; perhaps TRBD1 as D (6 bases). CDR1 SGHRS and CDR2 YFSETQ come from the germline V gene. The germline V and J ends were trimmed by 0 bases and 0 bases, with 13 bases remaining between them. CDR3 size: 18 residues. CDR3 residues: CASSLETGRGSYNSPLHF. CDR3 sequence (DNA): TGCGCCAGCAGCTTGGAAACGGGCAGGGGCTCCTATAATTCACCCCTCCACTTT.

This chain connects TRBV27 to TRBJ2-5, with TRBD1 matching over 8 bases. In germline, CDR1 is MNHEY, CDR2 SMNVEV (reference sequence). The J segment lost 2 bases and the V segment lost 6 bases, leaving 5 bases of the junction unmatched. The CDR3 totals 14 residues. The CDR3 nucleotides read TGTGCCAGCAGCGTACAGGGGGGACAAGAGACCCAGTACTTC. Its translation is CASSVQGGQETQYF.

The chain is built from TRBV7-9 and TRBJ1-2; maybe TRBD1 (5 bases). Trimming removed 2 bases at V and 8 bases at J, with 9 bases between. In germline, CDR1 is SEHNR, CDR2 FQNEAQ (reference sequence). The CDR3 consists of 12 residues. The CDR3 DNA follows: TGTGCCAGCAGCTTATCAGGGCCCGGCTACACCTTC. Translated: CASSLSGPGYTF.

The CDR3 reads CASRRAGGLEETQYF. The DNA for the CDR3 is TGTGCCAGTAGGAGAGCGGGAGGGCTAGAAGAGACCCAGTACTTC. The chain employs TRBV19 and TRBJ2-5; 10 bases agree with TRBD2. The CDR3 spans 15 residues. CDR1 LNHDA and CDR2 SQIVND come from the germline V gene (reference sequence). Trimming took 6 bases from V and 3 from J; bases not matched to a gene: 7.

This chain links TRBV5-4 with TRBJ1-2; 10 bases are shared with TRBD1. Germline lookup yields CDR1 SGHNT and CDR2 YYREEE (reference sequence). The junction had 8 bases not matched to a gene; V was cut back by 3 bases and J by 6 bases. This CDR3 spans 15 amino acids. The CDR3 nucleotides are TGTGCCAGCAGCTCCCACTTCGGGACAGGGGATGGCTACACCTTC. Its translation is CASSSHFGTGDGYTF.

This rearrangement joins TRBV5-1 to TRBJ1-4; TRBD1 agrees at 9 bases. CDR1 is SGHRS, CDR2 YFSETQ, per germline. Unmatched junction bases numbered 5, after V lost 4 bases and J lost 7 bases. This CDR3 contains 14 residues. The CDR3 here is CASSLQGAGEKLFF. For the CDR3, the DNA is TGCGCCAGCAGCCTACAGGGGGCCGGTGAAAAACTGTTTTTT.

The chain has TRBV5-1 and TRBJ2-2; D is unclear. Germline V CDR1 and CDR2: SGHRS, YFSETQ. V lost 2 bases to trimming and J lost 0 bases, with 8 bases between them. The CDR3 is made up of 15 amino acids. The CDR3 loop is CASSFSSPNTGELFF. The CDR3 DNA reads TGCGCCAGCAGCTTCTCGTCCCCGAACACCGGGGAGCTGTTTTTT.